This TCR beta chain appears in the sequencing data of a study of blood T cell repertoires in COVID-19. Overall study: COVID-19 samples collected from the United States, Italy and Spain covered acute and convalescent phases. PBMCs, B-cell-depleted T cells, or T cells provided the cDNA or gDNA that made up the material.

Germline CDR1 is DFQATT and CDR2 is SNEGSKA (reference sequence). CDR3 length: 15 residues. The V segment lost 6 bases and the J segment 4 bases; nucleotides outside the gene matches: 11. In the original processing: Cell counts per sample came from amplifying reference gene primers. The method was immunoSEQ multiplex PCR; TCRdb's version includes in-frame clones alone and lacks a portion of them. Clone size and the V and J calls come from that table; the DNA yielded D and trimming. The sample shows around 100,000 clones, roughly 80% of them seen only once. This rearrangement joins TRBV20-1 to TRBJ2-1, with 8 bases matching TRBD2. This sequence was found in a human donor in a cohort sampled during active COVID-19. The specimen was peripheral blood. The chain's CDR3 is CSASGRGAIYNEQFF. DNA of the CDR3: TGCAGTGCCAGTGGGCGGGGGGCCATTTACAATGAGCAGTTCTTC.